This TCR beta chain emerged from a study of lymphopenia after photon versus proton radiotherapy. General observations from the study: Larger post-nadir TCR diversity loss correlated inversely with survival in deceased patients. Proton therapy kept repertoires fairly stable, unlike photons, which gained effector/memory cells. After the lymphocyte nadir, photon-treated repertoires showed oligoclonal expansion, especially of CD8+ Temra cells. Authors raise, but do not show, better survival with proton therapy.

As for this clone: Its matching antigen is unknown.

Germline V gives CDR1 SQVTM, CDR2 ANQGSEA. CDR3 size: 16 residues. V lost 3 bases, J lost 0 bases, and 3 bases stayed unmatched. Libraries were prepared by immunoSEQ multiplex PCR; TCRdb keeps only in-frame clonotypes and omits some of them. Of about 12,000 clones listed, roughly 90% are singletons. This specimen was peripheral blood, taken from a patient treated with proton-based radiotherapy. The V call is TRBV29-1, the J call TRBJ2-3; 13 nucleotides align to TRBD2. The sequence was collected from a man aged 55 to 70 with pancreatic cancer. The CDR3: CSVETGLAGSTDTQYF. The CDR3 nucleotides are TGCAGCGTTGAGACGGGACTAGCGGGGAGCACAGATACGCAGTATTTT.